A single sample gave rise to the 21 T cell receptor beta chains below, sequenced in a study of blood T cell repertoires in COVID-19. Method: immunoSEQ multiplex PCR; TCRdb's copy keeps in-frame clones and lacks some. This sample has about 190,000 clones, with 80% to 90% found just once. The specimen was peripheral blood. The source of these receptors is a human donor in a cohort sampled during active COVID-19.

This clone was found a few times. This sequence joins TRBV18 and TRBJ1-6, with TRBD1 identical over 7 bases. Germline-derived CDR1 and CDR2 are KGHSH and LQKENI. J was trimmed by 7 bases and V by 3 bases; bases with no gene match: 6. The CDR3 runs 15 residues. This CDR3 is CASSPGQANNSPLHF. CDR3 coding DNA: TGTGCCAGCTCACCTGGACAGGCCAACAATTCACCCCTCCACTTT.

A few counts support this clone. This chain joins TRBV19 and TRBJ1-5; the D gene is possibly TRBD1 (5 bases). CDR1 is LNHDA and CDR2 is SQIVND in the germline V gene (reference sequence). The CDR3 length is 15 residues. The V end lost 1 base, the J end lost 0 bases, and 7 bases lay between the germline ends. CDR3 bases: TGTGCCAGTAGTATAGGGGGCAGTAGCAATCAGCCCCAGCATTTT. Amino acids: CASSIGGSSNQPQHF.

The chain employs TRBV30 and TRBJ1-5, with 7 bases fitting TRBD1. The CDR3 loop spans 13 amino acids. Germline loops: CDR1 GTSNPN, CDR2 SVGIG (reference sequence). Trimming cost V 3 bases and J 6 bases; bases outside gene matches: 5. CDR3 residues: CAWSDREIQPQHF. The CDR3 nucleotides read TGTGCCTGGAGCGACAGGGAGATTCAGCCCCAGCATTTT. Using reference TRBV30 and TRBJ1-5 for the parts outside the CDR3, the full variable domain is SQTIHQWPATLVQPVGSPLSLECTVEGTSNPNLYWYRQAAGRGLQLLFYSVGIGQISSEVPQNLSASRPQDRQFILSSKKLLLSDSGFYLCAWSDREIQPQHFGDGTRLSIL.

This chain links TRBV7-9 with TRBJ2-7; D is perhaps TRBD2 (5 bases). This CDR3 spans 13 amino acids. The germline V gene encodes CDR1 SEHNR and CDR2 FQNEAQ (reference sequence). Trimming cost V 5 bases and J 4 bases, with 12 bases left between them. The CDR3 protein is CASSRPPGYEQYV. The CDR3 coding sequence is TGTGCCAGCAGCCGGCCCCCGGGGTACGAGCAGTACGTC.

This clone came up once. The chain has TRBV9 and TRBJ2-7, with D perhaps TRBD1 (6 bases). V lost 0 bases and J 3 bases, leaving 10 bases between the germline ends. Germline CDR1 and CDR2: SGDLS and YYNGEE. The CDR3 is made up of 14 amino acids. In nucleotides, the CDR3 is TGTGCCAGCAGCGTAGCGGCAGGGGACTACGAGCAGTACTTC. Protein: CASSVAAGDYEQYF.

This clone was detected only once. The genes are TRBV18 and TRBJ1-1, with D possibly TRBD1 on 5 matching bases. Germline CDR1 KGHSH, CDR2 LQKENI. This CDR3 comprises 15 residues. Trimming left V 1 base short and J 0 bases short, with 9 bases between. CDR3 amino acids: CASSPRQTMNTEAFF. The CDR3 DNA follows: TGTGCCAGCTCACCACGACAGACCATGAACACTGAAGCTTTCTTT.

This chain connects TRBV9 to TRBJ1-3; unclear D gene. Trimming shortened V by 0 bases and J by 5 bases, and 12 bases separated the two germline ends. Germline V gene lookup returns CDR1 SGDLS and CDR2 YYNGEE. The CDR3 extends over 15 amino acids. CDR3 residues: CASSVGGSVRNTIYF. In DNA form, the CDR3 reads TGTGCCAGCAGCGTAGGTGGCAGTGTGAGAAACACCATATATTTT.

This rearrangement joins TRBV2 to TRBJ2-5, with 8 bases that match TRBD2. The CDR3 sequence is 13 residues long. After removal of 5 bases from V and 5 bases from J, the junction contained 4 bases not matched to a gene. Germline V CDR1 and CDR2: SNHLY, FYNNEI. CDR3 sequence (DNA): TGTGCCAGCAGTTCCCCTAGCGGGGAGACCCAGTACTTC. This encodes CASSSPSGETQYF.

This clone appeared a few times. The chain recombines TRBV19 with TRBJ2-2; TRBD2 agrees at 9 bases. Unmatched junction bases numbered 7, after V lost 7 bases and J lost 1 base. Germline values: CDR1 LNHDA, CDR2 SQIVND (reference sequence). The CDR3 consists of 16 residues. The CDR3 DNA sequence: TGTGCCAGTAAAGTTGGGACTAGCCTGAACACCGGGGAGCTGTTTTTT. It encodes CASKVGTSLNTGELFF.

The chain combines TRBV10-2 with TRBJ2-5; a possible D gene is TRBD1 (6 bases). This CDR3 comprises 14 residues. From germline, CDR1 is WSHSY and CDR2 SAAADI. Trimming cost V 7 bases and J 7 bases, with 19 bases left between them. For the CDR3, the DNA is TGCGCCAGCATGTTGGACAGTCCCTGGCGGACCCAGTACTTC. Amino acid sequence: CASMLDSPWRTQYF.

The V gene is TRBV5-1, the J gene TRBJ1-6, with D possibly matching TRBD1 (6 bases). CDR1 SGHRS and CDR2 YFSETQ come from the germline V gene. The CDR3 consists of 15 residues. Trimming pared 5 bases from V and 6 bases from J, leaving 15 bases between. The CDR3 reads CASREQGVANSPLHF. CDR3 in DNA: TGCGCCAGCAGGGAACAGGGTGTGGCTAATTCACCCCTCCACTTT.

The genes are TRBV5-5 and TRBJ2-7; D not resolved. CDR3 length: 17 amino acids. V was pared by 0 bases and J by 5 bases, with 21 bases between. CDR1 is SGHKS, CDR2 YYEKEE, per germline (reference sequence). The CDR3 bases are TGTGCCAGCAGCTTGGGTAGCCTAATAAAATCTTTGGACGAGCAGTACGTC. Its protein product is CASSLGSLIKSLDEQYV.

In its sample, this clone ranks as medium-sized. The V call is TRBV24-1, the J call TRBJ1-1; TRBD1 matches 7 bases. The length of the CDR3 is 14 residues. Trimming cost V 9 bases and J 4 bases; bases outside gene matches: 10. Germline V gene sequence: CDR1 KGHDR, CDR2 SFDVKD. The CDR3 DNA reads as TGTGCCACCTGCGACAGGGTTAGTGTCACTGAAGCTTTCTTT. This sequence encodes CATCDRVSVTEAFF.

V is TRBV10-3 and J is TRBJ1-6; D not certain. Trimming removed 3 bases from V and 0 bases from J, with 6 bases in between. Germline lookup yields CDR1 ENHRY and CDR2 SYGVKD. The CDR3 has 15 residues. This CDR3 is CAISEESSYNSPLHF. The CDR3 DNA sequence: TGTGCCATCAGTGAAGAGAGCTCCTATAATTCACCCCTCCACTTT.

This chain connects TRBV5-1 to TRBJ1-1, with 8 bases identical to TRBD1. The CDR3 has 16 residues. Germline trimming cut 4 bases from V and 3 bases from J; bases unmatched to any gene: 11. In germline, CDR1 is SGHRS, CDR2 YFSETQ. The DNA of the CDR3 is TGCGCCAGCAGCGTCCGACAGGGGATAAGGTACACTGAAGCTTTCTTT. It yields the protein CASSVRQGIRYTEAFF.

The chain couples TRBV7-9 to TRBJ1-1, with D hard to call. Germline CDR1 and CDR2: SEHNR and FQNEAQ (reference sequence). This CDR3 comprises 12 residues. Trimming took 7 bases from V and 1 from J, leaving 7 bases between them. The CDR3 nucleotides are TGTGCCAGCATCACGGGGAACACTGAAGCTTTCTTT. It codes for CASITGNTEAFF.

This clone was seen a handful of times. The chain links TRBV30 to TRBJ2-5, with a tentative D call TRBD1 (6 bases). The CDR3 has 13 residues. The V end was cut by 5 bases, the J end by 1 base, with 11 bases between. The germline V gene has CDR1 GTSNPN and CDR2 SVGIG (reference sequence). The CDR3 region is CAWANRVQETQYF. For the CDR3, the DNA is TGTGCCTGGGCAAACAGGGTCCAAGAGACCCAGTACTTC.

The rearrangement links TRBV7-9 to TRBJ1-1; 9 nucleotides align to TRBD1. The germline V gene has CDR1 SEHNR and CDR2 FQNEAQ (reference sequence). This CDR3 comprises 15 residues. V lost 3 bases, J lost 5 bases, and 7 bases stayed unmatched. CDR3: CASSFDLTGGTEAFF. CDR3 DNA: TGTGCCAGCAGCTTCGACCTGACAGGGGGAACTGAAGCTTTCTTT.

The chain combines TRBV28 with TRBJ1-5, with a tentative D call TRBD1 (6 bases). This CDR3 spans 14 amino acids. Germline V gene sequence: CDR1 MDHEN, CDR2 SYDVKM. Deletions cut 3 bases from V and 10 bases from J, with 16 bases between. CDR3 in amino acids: CASSLGGGDGPQHF. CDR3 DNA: TGTGCCAGCAGTTTGGGGGGGGGCGATGGTCCCCAGCATTTT.

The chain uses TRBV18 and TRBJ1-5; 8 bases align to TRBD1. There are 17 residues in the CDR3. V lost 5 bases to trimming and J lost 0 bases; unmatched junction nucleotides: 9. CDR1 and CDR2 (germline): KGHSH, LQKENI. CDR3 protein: CASSSGTGRDSNQPQHF. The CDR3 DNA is TGTGCCAGCTCATCCGGGACAGGAAGGGATAGCAATCAGCCCCAGCATTTT.

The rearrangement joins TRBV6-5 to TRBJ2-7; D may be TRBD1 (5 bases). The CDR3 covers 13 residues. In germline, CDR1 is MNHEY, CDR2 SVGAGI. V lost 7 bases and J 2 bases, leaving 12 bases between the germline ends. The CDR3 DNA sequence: TGTGCCAGCAAATTGACAGCCCCCTACGAGCAGTACTTC. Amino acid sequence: CASKLTAPYEQYF.